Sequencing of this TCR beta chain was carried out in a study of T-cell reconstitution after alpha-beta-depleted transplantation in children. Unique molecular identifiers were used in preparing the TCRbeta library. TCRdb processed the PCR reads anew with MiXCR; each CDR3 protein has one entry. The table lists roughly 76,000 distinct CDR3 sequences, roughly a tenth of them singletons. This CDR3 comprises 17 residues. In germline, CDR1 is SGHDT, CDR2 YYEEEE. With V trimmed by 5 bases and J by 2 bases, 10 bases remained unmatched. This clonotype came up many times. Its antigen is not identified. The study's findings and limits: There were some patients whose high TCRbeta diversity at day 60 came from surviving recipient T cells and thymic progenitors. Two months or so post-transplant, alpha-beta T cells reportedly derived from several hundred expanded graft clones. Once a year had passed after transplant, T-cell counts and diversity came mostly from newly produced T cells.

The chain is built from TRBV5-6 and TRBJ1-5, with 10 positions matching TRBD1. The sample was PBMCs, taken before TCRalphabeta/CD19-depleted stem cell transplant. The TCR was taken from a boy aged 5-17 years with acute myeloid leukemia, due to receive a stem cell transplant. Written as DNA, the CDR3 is TGTGCCAGCAGACTCTACCGGGACAGGGGCGGCAATCAGCCCCAGCATTTT. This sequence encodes CASRLYRDRGGNQPQHF. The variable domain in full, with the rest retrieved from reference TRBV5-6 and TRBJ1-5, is DAGVTQSPTHLIKTRGQQVTLRCSPKSGHDTVSWYQQALGQGPQFIFQYYEEEERQRGNFPDRFSGHQFPNYSSELNVNALLLGDSALYLCASRLYRDRGGNQPQHFGDGTRLSIL.